Shown below are 26 T cell receptor beta chains from a single sample sequenced in a study of blood T cell repertoires in COVID-19. Sequencing used immunoSEQ multiplex PCR; TCRdb keeps in-frame clones, though not all of them. The sample has 100,000 or so clones, approximately 92% seen once. The sequencing sample was made of peripheral blood. The origin of the receptors is a woman aged 55-70 years with active COVID-19.

This clone was picked up a small number of times. The chain uses TRBV5-6 and TRBJ1-2; no clear D. Germline loops: CDR1 SGHDT, CDR2 YYEEEE. V gave up 5 bases and J gave up 3 bases, with 14 bases separating them. The CDR3 extends over 14 amino acids. The CDR3 region has the DNA TGTGCCAGCAGTCCCGGACGGAGGGACTATGGCTACACCTTC. It translates to CASSPGRRDYGYTF.

The chain recombines TRBV6-5 with TRBJ2-7; the match to TRBD2 covers 10 bases. This CDR3 has 12 amino acids. Looked up from germline, CDR1 is MNHEY and CDR2 is SVGAGI. V shed 7 bases and J 6 bases; nucleotides not matched to a gene: 3. DNA of the CDR3: TGTGCCAGCATAGCGGGAGGCTCCGAGCAGTACTTC. This translates into CASIAGGSEQYF.

CDR3 in amino acids: CASSPAGGTETQYF. The CDR3 region has the DNA TGTGCCAGCAGCCCAGCGGGGGGAACAGAGACCCAGTACTTC. This chain links TRBV7-8 with TRBJ2-5; the match to TRBD2 covers 9 bases. The CDR3 contains 14 residues. V gave up 5 bases and J gave up 4 bases; unmatched junction bases: 5. The germline gives CDR1 SGHVS, CDR2 FQNEAQ.

The V and J genes are TRBV19 and TRBJ2-1; TRBD1 matches 10 bases. The J segment lost 4 bases and the V segment lost 7 bases, leaving 4 bases of the junction unmatched. Germline CDR1 LNHDA, CDR2 SQIVND (reference sequence). The CDR3 is 14 amino acids. The CDR3 nucleotides are TGTGCCAGTAAACCGGGACAGGGGTACAATGAGCAGTTCTTC. As protein: CASKPGQGYNEQFF.

The CDR3 region is CASSQTSGLSYEQYF. The CDR3 DNA reads TGTGCCAGCAGTCAGACTAGCGGTCTCTCCTACGAGCAGTACTTC. The chain combines TRBV6-5 with TRBJ2-7; 9 nucleotides match TRBD2. The V gene end was trimmed by 5 bases and the J gene end by 0 bases; junction bases not matched to a gene: 5. The CDR3 runs 15 residues. Germline assignment: CDR1 MNHEY and CDR2 SVGAGI.

The rearrangement uses TRBV7-9 and TRBJ1-1; weak D call: TRBD1 (6 bases). The CDR3 has 14 residues. Per the germline V gene, CDR1 is SEHNR and CDR2 is FQNEAQ (reference sequence). V lost 5 bases and J lost 1, with 11 bases in between. The CDR3 DNA follows: TGTGCCAGCAGCCCCGGGACATCGAACACTGAAGCTTTCTTT. Protein sequence: CASSPGTSNTEAFF.

The rearrangement links TRBV9 to TRBJ2-7, with 9 bases identical to TRBD2. The germline V gene encodes CDR1 SGDLS and CDR2 YYNGEE. This CDR3 contains 15 residues. V lost 0 bases to trimming and J lost 5 bases; unmatched junction nucleotides: 6. The CDR3 DNA reads as TGTGCCAGCAGCGTAGGGGCTAGCGGGGATCACGAGCAGTACTTC. It codes for CASSVGASGDHEQYF.

The V gene is TRBV13, the J gene TRBJ1-1; 9 nucleotides agree with TRBD1. From germline, CDR1 is PRHDT and CDR2 FYEKMQ (reference sequence). This CDR3 comprises 19 residues. With V trimmed by 4 bases and J by 1 base, 16 bases remained unmatched. The CDR3 nucleotides read TGTGCCAGCAGCTCCCAATTCTTATGGGACAGGGACACGAACACTGAAGCTTTCTTT. Its translation: CASSSQFLWDRDTNTEAFF.

The chain links TRBV18 to TRBJ2-5; D possibly corresponds to TRBD1 (5 bases). Germline-derived CDR1 and CDR2 are KGHSH and LQKENI. There are 14 residues in the CDR3. V gave up 3 bases and J gave up 7 bases, with 15 bases separating them. CDR3 DNA sequence: TGTGCCAGCTCACCCGAGAAGGGGCTGGGGACCCAGTACTTC. Protein sequence: CASSPEKGLGTQYF.

The chain uses TRBV7-6 and TRBJ1-1; tentative D call: TRBD1 (6 bases). The CDR3 spans 17 residues. CDR1 is SGHVS, CDR2 FNYEAQ, per germline. Trimming cost V 3 bases and J 1 base, with 18 bases left between them. CDR3 loop: CASSFPERQEANTEAFF. DNA for the CDR3: TGTGCCAGCAGCTTCCCCGAAAGACAGGAAGCGAACACTGAAGCTTTCTTT. Together with reference TRBV7-6 and TRBJ1-1, the CDR3 gives the full variable domain: GAGVSQSPRYKVTKRGQDVALRCDPISGHVSLYWYRQALGQGPEFLTYFNYEAQQDKSGLPNDRFSAERPEGSISTLTIQRTEQRDSAMYRCASSFPERQEANTEAFFGQGTRLTVV.

The chain carries TRBV3-1 (or the pseudogene TRBV3-2) and TRBJ1-1; no clear D gene. The CDR3 is made up of 13 amino acids. Germline V gives CDR1 LGHDT, CDR2 YNNKEL (reference sequence). The V gene lost 4 bases and the J gene lost 8 bases, with 14 bases spanning the gap. The CDR3 region has the DNA TGTGCCAGCAGCCCACTTTATCAGGCAGAAGCTTTCTTT. It translates to CASSPLYQAEAFF.

This clone was seen only once. The chain carries TRBV11-2 and TRBJ2-3, with 8 bases lining up with TRBD1. V dropped 6 bases and J dropped 5; count of bases not matched to a gene: 4. The CDR3 sequence is 13 residues long. CDR1 is SGHAT and CDR2 is FQNNGV in the germline V gene. The CDR3 coding sequence is TGTGCCAGCAGTCAGGGGGCCGGAGATACGCAGTATTTT. Translated: CASSQGAGDTQYF.

The V call is TRBV29-1, the J call TRBJ2-2; 9 bases map to TRBD1. Losses at the gene ends were 6 bases for V and 2 bases for J; bases not matched to a gene: 7. The CDR3 covers 15 residues. Germline loops: CDR1 SQVTM, CDR2 ANQGSEA. CDR3 coding DNA: TGCAGCGTCGGACAGGGGTGGGGAAACACCGGGGAGCTGTTTTTT. It yields the protein CSVGQGWGNTGELFF.

This clone was counted once. The rearrangement links TRBV21-1 to TRBJ1-1. TRBV21-1 is described as a pseudogene. The CDR3 has 14 amino acids. CDR3 sequence: CASRIWEGGTEAFF. In DNA form, the CDR3 reads TGTGCCAGCAGGATTTGGGAGGGGGGCACTGAAGCTTTCTTT.

The J gene is TRBJ2-3, the V gene TRBV9; D remains unclear. V was cut by 2 bases and J by 2 bases, with 12 bases left in between. This CDR3 spans 15 amino acids. CDR1 and CDR2 from the germline V gene are SGDLS and YYNGEE. The CDR3 DNA follows: TGTGCCAGCAGCGTCTTTAGCAGCTTCACAGATACGCAGTATTTT. Translating it yields CASSVFSSFTDTQYF. The whole variable domain, filled in from reference TRBV9 and TRBJ2-3, reads DSGVTQTPKHLITATGQRVTLRCSPRSGDLSVYWYQQSLDQGLQFLIQYYNGEERAKGNILERFSAQQFPDLHSELNLSSLELGDSALYFCASSVFSSFTDTQYFGPGTRLTVL.

This clone has only one observation. The chain is built from TRBV28 and TRBJ1-1; D ambiguous. The ends were cut back, 2 bases at V and 4 bases at J, with 14 bases in the middle. Looked up from germline, CDR1 is MDHEN and CDR2 is SYDVKM. CDR3 length equals 15 residues. Written as DNA, the CDR3 is TGTGCCAGCAGTTTACTAGACTCGGCGGGCACTGAAGCTTTCTTT. Translating it yields CASSLLDSAGTEAFF.

The gene calls are TRBV11-2 and TRBJ1-5, with D unclear. Germline V gene data show CDR1 as SGHAT and CDR2 as FQNNGV. Trimming left V 2 bases short and J 1 base short, with 6 bases between. There are 14 residues in the CDR3. The DNA for the CDR3 is TGTGCCAGCAGCTTATACGGGAGCAATCAGCCCCAGCATTTT. Its protein is CASSLYGSNQPQHF.

This clone showed up just a few times. The chain combines TRBV10-3 with TRBJ1-2; 7 nucleotides agree with TRBD1. The CDR3 totals 17 residues. V was clipped by 2 bases and J by 3 bases; unmatched bases: 12. Germline lookup yields CDR1 ENHRY and CDR2 SYGVKD. CDR3 amino acids: CAISEPSQGGADYGYTF. The DNA of the CDR3 is TGTGCCATCAGTGAGCCTTCCCAAGGGGGCGCGGACTATGGCTACACCTTC.

V and J are TRBV27 and TRBJ2-7; TRBD2 matches at 10 bases. The CDR3 contains 14 residues. Per the germline V gene, CDR1 is MNHEY and CDR2 is SMNVEV (reference sequence). With 4 bases clipped from V and 7 bases from J, the junction kept 7 bases outside the gene matches. Written as DNA, the CDR3 is TGTGCCAGCAGTTGGAGTCTAGCGGGAGAAGAGCAGTACTTC. It codes for CASSWSLAGEEQYF.

The rearrangement links TRBV7-2 to TRBJ1-1; tentative D call: TRBD1 (5 bases). The germline gives CDR1 SGHTA, CDR2 FQGNSA. V was pared by 1 base and J by 1 base, with 10 bases between. This CDR3 has 15 residues. CDR3 sequence: CASSLDGGGNTEAFF. The CDR3 DNA reads TGTGCCAGCAGCTTAGATGGGGGGGGGAACACTGAAGCTTTCTTT.

The chain employs TRBV7-9 and TRBJ1-1; the match to TRBD1 covers 9 bases. CDR1 SEHNR and CDR2 FQNEAQ come from the germline V gene (reference sequence). Unmatched junction bases numbered 4, after V lost 6 bases and J lost 2 bases. CDR3 length equals 14 residues. For the CDR3, the DNA is TGTGCCAGCAGAAGGGACAGGGAAAACACTGAAGCTTTCTTT. Residues: CASRRDRENTEAFF.

The chain employs TRBV19 and TRBJ1-2, with D possibly being TRBD1 (5 bases). V shed 3 bases and J shed 2 bases, with 7 bases lying between them. Germline assignment: CDR1 LNHDA and CDR2 SQIVND (reference sequence). This CDR3 has 13 residues. The CDR3 protein is CASSIRQNYGYTF. The DNA for the CDR3 is TGTGCCAGTAGTATTCGACAGAACTATGGCTACACCTTC.

Details on this clone: Other DNA sequences in the same sample also yield this CDR3. The chain carries TRBV6-5 and TRBJ2-5; D unresolved. The CDR3 loop spans 10 amino acids. V lost 7 bases and J 3 bases, leaving 3 bases between the germline ends. Germline V lookup: CDR1 MNHEY, CDR2 SVGAGI. The CDR3 region is CASTEETQYF. CDR3 sequence (DNA): TGTGCCAGCACGGAAGAGACCCAGTACTTC.

This clone was counted only a few times. The chain links TRBV4-2 to TRBJ1-5; a weak D match, TRBD1 (5 bases). Trimming pared 0 bases from V and 7 bases from J, leaving 10 bases between. Germline loops: CDR1 LGHNA, CDR2 YNFKEQ. This CDR3 region has 14 residues. CDR3 in DNA: TGTGCCAGCAGCCAAGAAGAAAAGGGGCAGCCCCAGCATTTT. As protein: CASSQEEKGQPQHF.

This chain connects TRBV10-2 to TRBJ2-1; TRBD2 matches 9 bases. The trim removed 9 bases at V and 3 bases at J, leaving 9 bases unmatched. The CDR3 contains 15 residues. Germline CDR1 and CDR2: WSHSY and SAAADI. CDR3 sequence (DNA): TGCGCCAGTGAAAAAGCGACTAGCGGCTACAATGAGCAGTTCTTC. It specifies CASEKATSGYNEQFF.

The CDR3 coding sequence is TGTGCCACCAGTGATTGGACTAGCGGGAGGGCCAATGAGCAGTTCTTC. The encoded protein is CATSDWTSGRANEQFF. This chain connects TRBV24-1 to TRBJ2-1, with TRBD2 matching 15 bases. J was trimmed by 6 bases and V by 2 bases; bases with no gene match: 1. The CDR3 is 16 residues long. Germline-derived CDR1 and CDR2 are KGHDR and SFDVKD.